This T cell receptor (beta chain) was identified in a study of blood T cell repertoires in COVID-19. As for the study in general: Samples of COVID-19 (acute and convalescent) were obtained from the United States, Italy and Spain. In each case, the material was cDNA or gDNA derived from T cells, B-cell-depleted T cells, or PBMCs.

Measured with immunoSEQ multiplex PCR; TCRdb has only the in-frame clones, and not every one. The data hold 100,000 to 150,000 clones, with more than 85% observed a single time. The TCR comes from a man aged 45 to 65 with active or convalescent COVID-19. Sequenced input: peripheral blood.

This CDR3 is CASSVQGSGLGELFF. The CDR3 region has the DNA TGTGCCAGCAGCGTACAGGGTTCTGGCTTAGGGGAGCTGTTTTTT. The chain has TRBV7-9 and TRBJ2-2; perhaps TRBD1 as D (6 bases). Trimming took off 5 bases at V and 8 bases at J, with 18 bases between the two ends. This CDR3 comprises 15 residues. CDR1 is SEHNR and CDR2 is FQNEAQ in the germline V gene (reference sequence).